This T cell receptor (beta chain) was documented in a study of cytomegalovirus exposure and HLA in healthy donors (dated by TCRdb to 2015 to 2018). Study-level background: An earlier analysis of approximately 590 of the donors reported 250 to 300 Gb of sequence data and 117 million unique TCR beta sequences from roughly 180 million T cells. An early release covering 550 to 700 HLA-typed donors comprised about 310 gigabases of sequencing data and approximately 80 million unique TCR sequences. Of the 398 genotyped donors, roughly 85% fell in the genetic ancestry cluster associated with self-reported Caucasian donors. The study was designed to test whether signatures of past pathogen exposure could be identified by cataloging public T cell receptors. The study profiled the T cell repertoires of 550 to 700 subjects by immunosequencing and related them to cytomegalovirus serostatus. A separate validation cohort of roughly 120 different subjects was used in addition to the 666-subject first cohort. High-throughput TCR immunosequencing, statistical association of individual TCRs with disease status, and machine learning were combined to predict cytomegalovirus infection status. To study patterns of TCR occurrence, a later analysis re-analyzed previously published TCR beta repertoires from 600 to 750 donors and added high-resolution HLA genotyping. In the later analysis, no new phenotypic data were used to find candidate immune exposures; instead, reliance was placed on TCR beta sequences and their occurrence across donors. In an earlier analysis of 550 to 700 of the donors, high-throughput TCR beta sequencing was used to judge whether each TCR beta V gene segment behaved as functional or pseudogenic. Donor age, sex, ethnicity and CMV serostatus were compiled alongside the repertoire data. In a later genetic analysis, genome-wide SNP genotypes for about three fifths of the roughly 670 donors were used, and that subset was treated as a discovery cohort. All discovery cohort repertoires had been generated on a single sequencing platform. Class I and class II HLA loci were covered by the typing at four-digit resolution. Typing coverage differed by locus: A, B, C, DRB1 and DQB1 were typed in roughly 620-630 donors, DQA1 in approximately 520, DPA1 in 606, and DPB1 in approximately 450. Five DR-DQ haplotypes were treated as single units for association and clustering because of strong linkage in the cohort. On average, over 200,000 unique TCR beta nucleotide sequences were sequenced per donor among 300 to 500 genotyped donors of the cohort, with approximately 18% of those sequences being non-productive. Overall study outcomes, separate from this receptor: The authors suggested that the approach could potentially be generalized to other disease states and immunological phenotypes. In a later genetic analysis, a missense DCLRE1C variant was associated with V-gene and J-gene trimming of TCR beta chains, and the association was replicated in an independent cohort. A few of the identified cytomegalovirus-associated TCR beta chains were confirmed in vitro to be specific for cytomegalovirus antigens. A later genetic analysis reported fewer N-insertions in productive TCRs among donors in an Asian-associated ancestry cluster than the roughly 700-donor mean. Correlated functional status among segregating V segments might reflect linkage disequilibrium, but an unknown experimental factor could not be ruled out. Because counts were too low, more than 15 rarely observed V segments, including chromosome 9 orphons, were left out of the earlier analysis of 587 of the donors. In a later analysis, HLA-associated TCR beta chains showed more clonal expansion and lower generation probabilities than non-associated chains that were equally common. In both the original and validation cohorts, the classifier was reported to diagnose cytomegalovirus status with high specificity and sensitivity. The only immune exposure information available for the cohort was CMV serostatus. Broadly in line with IMGT annotations, most TCR beta V segments showed up in productive rearrangements about 87% or about 30% of the time in an earlier analysis of approximately 600 of the donors. A later analysis found that most CMV-associated TCR beta chains appeared HLA-restricted, with HLA associations seemingly driven largely by CMV exposure. Most TCR sequences were seen in very few donors, while some public TCRs were found in many individuals. A cluster of highly shared sequence variants was judged likely to represent a technical artifact of the sequencing pipeline. Presence/absence analyses assumed roughly uniform sequencing depth across donors, an assumption that may not hold. The study listed 170 or so TCR beta chains as associated with cytomegalovirus. A later analysis found that TCR association rates varied across HLA loci, with DRB1 alleles showing the most associated TCRs and HLA-C alleles the fewest. HLA typing was unavailable for some donors at each locus, so association tests used only the typed subset. A further reported finding was that TCR beta sequences accurately predicted the HLA-A and HLA-B alleles for most subjects in the first cohort. Specific HLA alleles were associated with 15,000 to 20,000 TCR beta sequences at a false discovery rate of 0.05 in a later analysis. Several of the top co-occurrence clusters appeared to be linked to parvovirus B19, influenza, CMV and Epstein-Barr virus, according to a later analysis. When HLA alleles, especially DR and DQ, strongly co-occurred, attributing TCR associations to individual alleles was difficult. Because the 87-base-pair reads could not distinguish some IMGT-functional V segments, including TRBV6-2 and TRBV6-3, those segments were excluded. This cohort had only TCR beta chains sequenced, and the lack of alpha or paired-chain data limited which features could be detected.

In total, over 600 healthy bone marrow donors made up the cohort. All cohort members were sampled while nominally healthy, although unrecorded immune exposures were likely present. The donor was CMV seronegative and belonged to the group of 350 or so seronegative cohort members. A peripheral blood sample was provided by each donor, and peripheral blood mononuclear cells were used for TCR beta sequencing. Genomic DNA extraction from the blood cell samples was performed with the Qiagen DNeasy Blood Extraction Kit. This clone came up once. It lacks a known antigen. Per-nucleotide qualities are absent, and no much larger clonotype sits a single base away. At the junction V is shortened by 3 bases and J by 7 bases; bases outside the gene matches: 7. Via the germline V gene, CDR1 is SQVTM and CDR2 ANQGSEA. The CDR3 spans 13 residues, from the cysteine through the phenylalanine. The CDR3 DNA has 39 bases and is translated from base 1.

Library creation used the immunoSEQ multiplex PCR assay. For the multiplex PCR, a mixture combining 60 forward primers for TCR Vbeta segments and 13 reverse primers for TCR Jbeta segments was used. The CDR3 region of rearranged TCR beta genes was amplified from genomic DNA by a multiplex PCR assay. On the Illumina HiSeq System, the amplified TCR beta libraries were sequenced as 87-base-pair reads. The paper's data handling went like this. In a later analysis, 80 million or so unique TCR beta chains were counted across the 650 to 700 repertoires, and around 11 million of these chains were shared by at least two donors. To remove PCR and sequencing errors, raw reads were error-corrected and collapsed into unique sequences using a nearest-neighbor algorithm that merged closely related sequences. Alignment of CDR3 sequences to IMGT reference sequences was used to assign V, D and J gene segments. Each retained sequence needed at least a six-nucleotide match to both a V gene segment and a J gene segment. Rearrangements were called productive when the CDR3 lacked stop codons and stayed in frame with V and J; all others were non-productive. Following IMGT convention, CDR3 was defined as the stretch from the second conserved V-encoded cysteine to the conserved J-encoded phenylalanine. Sequences without an unambiguous match to a single V gene segment were excluded from the earlier analysis of 500 to 700 of the donors. An earlier analysis of about 600 of the donors called V segments functional above 56.7% productive rearrangements and segregating when the between-donor standard deviation exceeded 5%. A statistical classification framework was developed to diagnose cytomegalovirus status using the catalog of TCR beta chain sequences. In a later analysis, TCR nucleotide sequences were compared against IMGT/GENE-DB human TR gene sequences so that V and J genes could be assigned. The TCRdist pipeline was used in a later analysis to assign CDR3 sequences and most-parsimonious VDJ recombination scenarios. A later analysis defined each TCR beta chain by its CDR3 amino acid sequence plus V-gene family, and excluded reads lacking a unique V-gene family. As a way to deal with suspected cross-contamination and a sequencing artifact, a later analysis dropped under 600 nucleotide sequences that were highly shared and had low generation probability. In a later analysis, a clonal expansion index for each public chain was calculated from normalized within-repertoire ranks of inferred template counts. Generation probabilities in a later analysis came from a VDJ recombination model fitted to out-of-frame rearrangements, and those results were checked against IGoR. In a later analysis, hypergeometric tests were used to score TCR-TCR, TCR-HLA and TCR-CMV co-occurrence, with a repertoire-size bias correction applied to TCR pairs. False discovery rates were estimated in a later analysis by permuting HLA or CMV assignments 20 times. In a later analysis, co-occurring TCRs were grouped using DBSCAN, with TCRdist sequence similarity added in when clustering inside HLA-allele-positive subsets. For co-occurrence clustering, repertoires with fewer than 30,000 or more than 120,000 public chains were excluded, along with roughly 5 repertoires with anomalous nucleotide sharing. The immuneACCESS repertoire file appears here via TCRdb, limited to in-frame rearrangements. These files lack a portion of the clones; in checked studies, under half of the deficit traces to unresolved V genes, and the cause of the others is not known. V and J calls and clone size are copied from that table; D and trimming were computed from the DNA. Across this sample there are approximately 130,000 clones, with under 90% seen only once. The ten most abundant clones make up about 0.75% of the sample.

The chain is assembled from TRBV29-1 and TRBJ1-2, and 8 junctional nucleotides match TRBD1. Sample: PBMCs. The receptor was derived from a man between 18 and 29 years old in good health and CMV-seronegative. The DNA sequence follows: TGCAGCGTTGAGGCGGACAGGGCAGGTGGCTACACCTTC. This is translated as CSVEADRAGGYTF.